One and the same sample provided the 22 T cell receptor beta chains below, sequenced in a study of Graves' ophthalmopathy and Graves' hyperthyroidism. As the template, RNA transcripts were used to amplify TCR beta CDR3 regions. The first round was an RT-PCR with HTBI primers, and the second round was a multiplex PCR. TCRdb re-derived calls from the multiplex PCR reads in MiXCR, one entry per CDR3 protein. Here the sample spans some 350,000 distinct CDR3 sequences, roughly 15% being singletons. Material: peripheral blood. These TCRs come from an adult woman with stable Graves' hyperthyroidism.

This rearrangement joins TRBV6-4 to TRBJ2-6, with 7 nucleotides matching TRBD1. Germline V gene data show CDR1 as MRHNA and CDR2 as SNTAGT. The CDR3 covers 17 residues. Trimming cost V 6 bases and J 2 bases; bases outside gene matches: 10. The CDR3: CASRDRNREPGANVLTF. In DNA form, the CDR3 reads TGTGCCAGCAGGGACAGGAACAGGGAACCTGGGGCCAACGTCCTGACTTTC.

Many counts were recorded for this clonotype. This chain connects TRBV7-9 to TRBJ1-1; TRBD1 matches 9 bases. Per germline, CDR1 SEHNR and CDR2 FQNEAQ (reference sequence). V lost 4 bases and J lost 7; bases outside the gene matches: 7. CDR3 length equals 14 residues. CDR3 nucleotide sequence: TGTGCCAGCAGCTCACAGGGGGCGCATGGTGAAGCTTTCTTT. Its protein product is CASSSQGAHGEAFF.

This sequence joins TRBV3-1 and TRBJ1-2; no clear D. This CDR3 is built from 14 residues. CDR1 LGHDT and CDR2 YNNKEL come from the germline V gene (reference sequence). The V gene lost 0 bases and the J gene lost 5 bases, with 10 bases spanning the gap. CDR3 DNA: TGTGCCAGCAGCCAAGAGGGTGATTATTATGGCTACACCTTC. It is translated as CASSQEGDYYGYTF.

This clonotype was detected many times. The V gene is TRBV11-2, the J gene TRBJ2-7; 13 nucleotides agree with TRBD2. V shed 0 bases, J shed 4 bases, and the junction held 3 bases outside the gene matches. Germline-derived CDR1 and CDR2 are SGHAT and FQNNGV. This CDR3 comprises 16 residues. The CDR3 DNA follows: TGTGCCAGCAGCTTAGATGGGACTAGCGGGACATACGAGCAGTACTTC. Amino acids: CASSLDGTSGTYEQYF. The entire variable domain, with the rest obtained from reference TRBV11-2 and TRBJ2-7, is as follows: EAGVAQSPRYKIIEKRQSVAFWCNPISGHATLYWYQQILGQGPKLLIQFQNNGVVDDSQLPKDRFSAERLKGVDSTLKIQPAKLEDSAVYLCASSLDGTSGTYEQYFGPGTRLTVT.

CDR3: CASSLLPGGPGANVLTF. CDR3 DNA: TGTGCCAGCAGCCTCCTCCCAGGGGGGCCTGGGGCCAACGTCCTGACTTTC. The chain uses TRBV14 and TRBJ2-6; perhaps TRBD1 as D (7 bases). CDR1 SGHDN and CDR2 FVKESK come from the germline V gene. CDR3 length: 17 residues. V lost 4 bases to trimming and J lost 2 bases, with 15 bases between them.

This chain connects TRBV18 to TRBJ2-7; weak D call: TRBD1 (6 bases). CDR1 and CDR2 (germline): KGHSH, LQKENI. V was cut by 6 bases and J by 1 base, with 13 bases left in between. This CDR3 contains 14 residues. CDR3: CASSPDSSSYEQYF. The DNA of the CDR3 is TGTGCCAGCTCGCCGGACAGCTCTTCCTACGAGCAGTACTTC.

The sample holds many counts of this clonotype. This rearrangement joins TRBV7-2 to TRBJ2-5, with a possible D match to TRBD2 (6 bases). This CDR3 region has 16 residues. In germline, CDR1 is SGHTA, CDR2 FQGNSA. Trimming took off 0 bases at V and 1 base at J, with 12 bases between the two ends. CDR3 DNA: TGTGCCAGCAGCTTAGCTCTTGCGGGGTCCCAAGAGACCCAGTACTTC. Amino acids: CASSLALAGSQETQYF.

The rearrangement joins TRBV6-1 to TRBJ1-1; 7 bases agree with TRBD1. Germline V gene lookup returns CDR1 MNHNS and CDR2 SASEGT. The V gene end was trimmed by 3 bases and the J gene end by 6 bases; junction bases not matched to a gene: 4. The CDR3 covers 13 residues. The CDR3 sequence: CASSDRGSSEAFF. DNA for the CDR3: TGTGCCAGCAGTGACAGGGGGTCATCTGAAGCTTTCTTT.

A remark on this clonotype: At one of its ends the junction is not consistent with the germline gene, which may arise from a read error. This chain joins TRBV6-1 and TRBJ2-4, with 7 bases identical to TRBD2. This CDR3 is built from 14 residues. CDR1 and CDR2 (germline): MNHNS, SASEGT. The CDR3 spells CASSQAGNRGIQYF. The CDR3 DNA reads as TGTGCCAGCAGTCAAGCGGGGAACCGGGGCATTCAGTACTTC.

A word on this clonotype: A clone one base away is much larger, so this may be a read error. V usage is TRBV28 and J usage is TRBJ2-7; 10 bases align to TRBD2. CDR3 length: 16 residues. Germline values: CDR1 MDHEN, CDR2 SYDVKM. The CDR3 DNA follows: TGTGCCAGCAGCCTAGCGGGGGAGCAGGTCAACGGCGAGCGGTACTTC. Translation: CASSLAGEQVNGERYF.

V usage is TRBV12-3 or TRBV12-4 and J usage is TRBJ1-1; no clear D. The CDR3 sequence is 13 residues long. Trimming pared 5 bases from V and 2 bases from J, leaving 9 bases between. The DNA for the CDR3 is TGTGCCAGCAGTCCGATTAAAAACACTGAAGCTTTCTTT. Amino acid sequence: CASSPIKNTEAFF.

There are many counts of this clonotype. The chain has TRBV12-5 and TRBJ1-6; 7 bases line up with TRBD1. CDR1 is LGHNT and CDR2 is FRNRAP in the germline V gene. The CDR3 length is 15 residues. V lost 0 bases, J lost 8 bases, and 4 bases stayed unmatched. CDR3 loop: CASGLVHRGYSPLHF. The CDR3 nucleotides are TGTGCTAGTGGTTTGGTACACAGGGGTTATTCACCCCTCCACTTT.

As regards this clonotype: Since the CDR3 does not end with the conserved phenylalanine or tryptophan, this likely comes from a read error. V and J are TRBV3-1 and TRBJ2-7, with 7 positions matching TRBD1. The CDR3 spans 14 residues. Per the germline V gene, CDR1 is LGHDT and CDR2 is YNNKEL (reference sequence). Trimming removed 1 base from V and 3 bases from J; junction bases left unmatched: 3. CDR3 DNA: TGTGCCAGCAGCCAAGGGGACAGCTACTACGAGCAGTACCTC. This encodes CASSQGDSYYEQYL.

In its sample, this clonotype was seen many times. This chain connects TRBV12-3 or TRBV12-4 to TRBJ1-6; 9 bases match TRBD1. The trim removed 6 bases at V and 9 bases at J, leaving 3 bases unmatched. The CDR3 loop spans 13 amino acids. DNA of the CDR3: TGTGCCAGCAGCACAGGGGGCGTTTCACCCCTCCACTTT. This gives the protein CASSTGGVSPLHF.

This clonotype was seen many times. This chain uses TRBV6-1 with TRBJ1-5, with a weak D call TRBD1 (5 bases). Germline-derived CDR1 and CDR2 are MNHNS and SASEGT. This CDR3 comprises 12 residues. Trimming left V 10 bases short and J 5 bases short, with 12 bases between. CDR3 bases: TGTGCCACCTCTACAGGTTATCAGCCCCAGCATTTT. Translated, it gives CATSTGYQPQHF.

In this sample, this clonotype turned up many times. This chain uses TRBV10-3 with TRBJ2-7; D remains ambiguous. V lost 0 bases and J lost 7, with 7 bases in between. The length of the CDR3 is 12 residues. The V gene's germline CDR1 is ENHRY and CDR2 SYGVKD. CDR3 in amino acids: CAISESRREQYF. CDR3 DNA sequence: TGTGCCATCAGTGAGTCGAGACGGGAGCAGTACTTC.

The chain combines TRBV3-1 with TRBJ2-7; D gene unclear. The CDR3 is 13 amino acids. Germline CDR1 is LGHDT and CDR2 is YNNKEL (reference sequence). Trimming took 6 bases from V and 3 from J, leaving 12 bases between them. The CDR3 reads CASRTADRYEQYF. CDR3 sequence (DNA): TGTGCCAGCAGAACGGCAGACCGCTACGAGCAGTACTTC.

J is TRBJ1-3 and V is TRBV7-2; a possible D gene is TRBD1 (6 bases). V lost 5 bases and J lost 0, with 11 bases in between. This CDR3 has 15 amino acids. Germline V gives CDR1 SGHTA, CDR2 FQGNSA. This CDR3 is CASSPGQISGNTIYF. The CDR3 region has the DNA TGTGCCAGCAGCCCCGGACAGATCTCTGGAAACACCATATATTTT.

In its sample, this clonotype was seen many times. V usage is TRBV19 and J usage is TRBJ2-7, with D maybe TRBD2 (7 bases). The CDR3 spans 14 residues. V dropped 4 bases and J dropped 4 bases, with 14 bases sitting between them. The germline CDR1 and CDR2 sequences are LNHDA and SQIVND (reference sequence). CDR3 in DNA: TGTGCCAGTAGTAAGCGGGACACCTTATACGAGCAGTACTTC. Encoded protein: CASSKRDTLYEQYF.

This sequence joins TRBV4-1 and TRBJ2-2; no clear D. In germline, CDR1 is MGHRA, CDR2 YSYEKL. There are 16 residues in the CDR3. The germline V and J ends were trimmed by 0 bases and 2 bases, with 10 bases remaining between them. CDR3 DNA sequence: TGCGCCAGCAGCCAAGAATTGGCAACCAACACCGGGGAGCTGTTTTTT. It encodes CASSQELATNTGELFF.

In this sample, this clonotype turned up many times. An end of the junction differs from the germline gene, which may be a read error. CDR3 nucleotides: TGCAGTGCAAAAGGTCCCTACGAGAGCAATCAGCCCCGGCATTTT. It codes for CSAKGPYESNQPRHF. This rearrangement joins TRBV20-1 to TRBJ1-5; D is uncertain. The CDR3 runs to 15 residues. Germline CDR1 reads DFQATT; CDR2 reads SNEGSKA (reference sequence).

V and J are TRBV27 and TRBJ1-2, with unresolved D. V was pared by 5 bases and J by 2 bases, with 12 bases between. This CDR3 is built from 14 residues. Germline-derived CDR1 and CDR2 are MNHEY and SMNVEV (reference sequence). The CDR3 sequence is CASSPGEPNYGYTF. CDR3 coding DNA: TGTGCCAGCAGTCCCGGGGAGCCCAACTATGGCTACACCTTC.